One T cell receptor beta chain is described in this entry. Only in-frame clones appear in the TCRdb table, and some are missing; sequencing was by immunoSEQ multiplex PCR. The sample consists of 65,000 to 85,000 clones, more than 80% of them appearing once. The record originates from a study of blood T cell repertoires in COVID-19. Study details: COVID-19 samples collected from the United States, Italy and Spain covered acute and convalescent phases. From T cells, B-cell-depleted T cells, or PBMCs came the material, which was cDNA or gDNA.

From germline, CDR1 is LNHDA and CDR2 SQIVND (reference sequence). The CDR3 consists of 13 residues. Trimming shortened V by 9 bases and J by 5 bases, and 16 bases separated the two germline ends. The sequencing sample was made of peripheral blood. The gene calls are TRBV19 and TRBJ1-1; D is perhaps TRBD1 (5 bases). The sequence was collected from a human donor in a cohort sampled during active COVID-19. The DNA for the CDR3 is TGTGCCAGCCAGTGGGACGCGGGAACTGAAGCTTTCTTT. It is translated as CASQWDAGTEAFF.